One and the same sample provided the 8 T cell receptor beta chains below, sequenced in a study of beta chain features in type 1 diabetes. Overall study results and limits: TCRB CDR3 length was moderately but significantly reduced in all four CD4+ subsets of Type 1 diabetes patients.

For these receptors, no antigen is known. cDNA synthesis used the whole RNA isolate, giving expressed TCRB sequences. Produced via immunoSEQ multiplex PCR; TCRdb's table is partial and in-frame only. Among about 700,000 clones listed, roughly an eighth were seen once. The sample taken for sequencing was naive CD4+ T cells from blood. Receptors were obtained from a man aged 18-30 years with type 1 diabetes.

V usage is TRBV6-6 and J usage is TRBJ1-5; D ambiguous. This CDR3 is 15 amino acids long. Looked up from germline, CDR1 is MNHNY and CDR2 is SVGAGI (reference sequence). Trimming removed 0 bases at V and 0 bases at J, with 6 bases between. The CDR3 DNA reads TGTGCCAGCAGTTACTCCCAGAATAGCAATCAGCCCCAGCATTTT. It yields the protein CASSYSQNSNQPQHF.

This clone was seen more than once but under ten times. V gene TRBV7-9 combines with J gene TRBJ1-5; D might be TRBD1 (5 bases). V was pared by 3 bases and J by 0 bases, with 6 bases between. The CDR3 has 14 amino acids. Per germline, CDR1 SEHNR and CDR2 FQNEAQ (reference sequence). Written as DNA, the CDR3 is TGTGCCAGCAGCTTCAGGGATAGCAATCAGCCCCAGCATTTT. It translates to CASSFRDSNQPQHF.

The V call is TRBV7-9, the J call TRBJ1-2, with no clear D. Trimming took off 4 bases at V and 4 bases at J, with 10 bases between the two ends. Per the germline V gene, CDR1 is SEHNR and CDR2 is FQNEAQ (reference sequence). The CDR3 covers 13 residues. The CDR3 is CASSSGRSYGYTF. CDR3 bases: TGTGCCAGCAGCTCCGGACGGAGCTATGGCTACACCTTC.

This clone was counted between two and nine times. The chain couples TRBV30 to TRBJ2-1; 8 bases are shared with TRBD1. The CDR3 contains 16 residues. Germline loops: CDR1 GTSNPN, CDR2 SVGIG (reference sequence). Trimming removed 0 bases from V and 4 bases from J; junction bases left unmatched: 8. CDR3 nucleotide sequence: TGTGCCTGGAGTGTTCTCGGGACAGGAGGATACAATGAGCAGTTCTTC. Translated, it gives CAWSVLGTGGYNEQFF.

CDR3 amino acids: CASSSGVMNTEAFF. The CDR3 bases are TGTGCCAGCAGCTCGGGAGTAATGAACACTGAAGCTTTCTTT. The rearrangement uses TRBV5-4 and TRBJ1-1; D gene ambiguous. Deletions cut 3 bases from V and 0 bases from J, with 9 bases between. Germline CDR1 is SGHNT and CDR2 is YYREEE (reference sequence). This CDR3 is 14 amino acids long.

This clone was seen a few times. DNA of the CDR3: TGCGCCAGCAGCCAAGATGGCGAAGGGAGCCCCTACGAGCAGTACTTC. Protein: CASSQDGEGSPYEQYF. This rearrangement joins TRBV4-1 to TRBJ2-7, with D possibly being TRBD2 (5 bases). The CDR3 is 16 residues long. With 0 bases removed from V and 2 bases from J, the gap between germline ends came to 14 bases. Germline-derived CDR1 and CDR2 are MGHRA and YSYEKL.

V usage is TRBV18 and J usage is TRBJ2-1; D is unresolved. The CDR3 has 15 amino acids. V lost 0 bases, J lost 1 base, and 7 bases lay in between. Per the germline V gene, CDR1 is KGHSH and CDR2 is LQKENI. The CDR3 nucleotides are TGTGCCAGCTCACCACCGGCAGAATCCTACAATGAGCAGTTCTTC. This gives the protein CASSPPAESYNEQFF.

In this sample, this clone turned up a few times. J is TRBJ1-2 and V is TRBV7-9; D is uncertain. The germline V gene encodes CDR1 SEHNR and CDR2 FQNEAQ (reference sequence). V was clipped by 2 bases and J by 8 bases, with 12 bases between them. CDR3 size: 13 residues. CDR3 sequence: CASSLNPNEGYTF. CDR3 nucleotide sequence: TGTGCCAGCAGCTTAAATCCCAATGAGGGCTACACCTTC.